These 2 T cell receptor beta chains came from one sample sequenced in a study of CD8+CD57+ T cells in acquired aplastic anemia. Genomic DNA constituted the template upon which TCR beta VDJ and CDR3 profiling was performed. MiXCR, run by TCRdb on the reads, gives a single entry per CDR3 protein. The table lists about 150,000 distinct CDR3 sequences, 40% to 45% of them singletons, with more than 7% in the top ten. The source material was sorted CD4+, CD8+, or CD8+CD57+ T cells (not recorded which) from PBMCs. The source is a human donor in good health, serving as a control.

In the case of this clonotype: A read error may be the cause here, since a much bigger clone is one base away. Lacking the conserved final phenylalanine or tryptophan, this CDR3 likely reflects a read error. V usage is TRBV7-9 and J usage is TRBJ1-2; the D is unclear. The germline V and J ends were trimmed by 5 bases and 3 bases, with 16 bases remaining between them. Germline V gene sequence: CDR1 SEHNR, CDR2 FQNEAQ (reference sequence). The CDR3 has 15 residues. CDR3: CASSPYSGADYGYTS. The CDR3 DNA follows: TGTGCCAGCAGCCCCTACTCGGGAGCGGACTATGGCTACACCTCC.

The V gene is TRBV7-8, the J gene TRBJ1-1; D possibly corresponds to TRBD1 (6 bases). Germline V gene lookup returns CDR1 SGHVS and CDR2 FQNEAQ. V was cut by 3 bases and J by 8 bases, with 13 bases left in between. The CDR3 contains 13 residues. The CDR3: CASSFSVDREAFF. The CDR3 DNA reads TGTGCCAGCAGCTTTTCCGTCGACAGGGAAGCTTTCTTT. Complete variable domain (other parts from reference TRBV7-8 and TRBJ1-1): GAGVSQSPRYKVAKRGQDVALRCDPISGHVSLFWYQQALGQGPEFLTYFQNEAQLDKSGLPSDRFFAERPEGSVSTLKIQRTQQEDSAVYLCASSFSVDREAFFGQGTRLTVV.